Following are 27 T cell receptor beta chains from one sample sequenced in a study of blood T cell repertoires in COVID-19. The assay was immunoSEQ multiplex PCR, and TCRdb's table has in-frame clones only and misses some. This table holds fewer than 75,000 clones, around 83% found once. The sample comprised peripheral blood. The receptors here all came from a man aged 45 to 65 with active COVID-19.

The chain carries TRBV19 and TRBJ1-5; 12 nucleotides align to TRBD1. The junction had 10 bases not matched to a gene; V was cut back by 5 bases and J by 2 bases. CDR1 is LNHDA, CDR2 SQIVND, per germline (reference sequence). The CDR3 length is 18 residues. CDR3 in amino acids: CASSVGGQGAGGNQPQHF. The DNA of the CDR3 is TGTGCCAGTAGTGTCGGGGGACAGGGGGCAGGGGGCAATCAGCCCCAGCATTTT.

The chain links TRBV3-1 (or the pseudogene TRBV3-2) to TRBJ2-7, with 7 bases lining up with TRBD2. The CDR3 consists of 15 residues. J lost 3 bases, V lost 4 bases, and 9 bases had no gene match. Per germline, CDR1 LGHDT and CDR2 YNNKEL (reference sequence). CDR3 amino acids: CASSLSGTTLYEQYV. DNA for the CDR3: TGTGCCAGCAGCCTATCCGGGACTACCCTCTACGAGCAGTACGTC.

With respect to this clone: Other nucleotide sequences in the sample specify the same CDR3. The genes are TRBV24-1 and TRBJ2-2; 10 bases align to TRBD1. V was pared by 7 bases and J by 4 bases, with 2 bases of the junction left unmatched. The CDR3 spans 14 residues. CDR1 and CDR2 (germline): KGHDR, SFDVKD. The CDR3 DNA sequence: TGTGCCACCAGGGGGACAGGGGCCACCGGGGAGCTGTTTTTT. It is translated as CATRGTGATGELFF.

This chain connects TRBV10-2 to TRBJ1-6; D gene unclear. The CDR3 extends over 12 amino acids. The V end lost 0 bases, the J end lost 9 bases, and 3 bases lay between the germline ends. Germline lookup yields CDR1 WSHSY and CDR2 SAAADI. CDR3 sequence: CASSESRSPLHF. CDR3 DNA: TGCGCCAGCAGTGAGTCTCGTTCACCCCTCCACTTT.

This clone has a single count. V gene TRBV5-1 combines with J gene TRBJ2-1, with D perhaps matching TRBD1 (6 bases). Germline V gene data show CDR1 as SGHRS and CDR2 as YFSETQ. CDR3 length: 13 amino acids. The V and J ends lost 2 bases and 12 bases respectively, with 15 bases between them. The CDR3 here is CASSFDTGYGQFF. The CDR3 DNA reads as TGCGCCAGCAGCTTCGACACAGGGTACGGGCAGTTCTTC.

The chain links TRBV12-1 to TRBJ2-3; the table's D call TRBD1 went unverified against the DNA. TRBV12-1 is termed a pseudogene. The CDR3 loop spans 15 amino acids. CDR3 coding DNA: TGTGCCAGCAGCCTCACCCAGGGATGGGCAGATACGCAGTATTTT. Amino acids: CASSLTQGWADTQYF.

This clone was seen more than once but under ten times. The rearrangement links TRBV19 to TRBJ1-5, with D hard to call. Germline lookup yields CDR1 LNHDA and CDR2 SQIVND (reference sequence). V was clipped by 8 bases and J by 0 bases, with 5 bases between them. The CDR3 is 12 residues long. CDR3 DNA sequence: TGTGCCAGTGCCAGTAGCAATCAGCCCCAGCATTTT. This encodes CASASSNQPQHF.

The chain recombines TRBV19 with TRBJ2-2; the match to TRBD2 covers 9 bases. V shed 6 bases, J shed 1 base, and the junction held 9 bases outside the gene matches. This CDR3 has 17 residues. Germline V gene lookup returns CDR1 LNHDA and CDR2 SQIVND (reference sequence). The CDR3 DNA reads TGTGCCAGTAGGGGTAGCGGGAGCCCCGGGAACACCGGGGAGCTGTTTTTT. Translated, it gives CASRGSGSPGNTGELFF.

This chain's CDR3 is CASSLYWSNSGANVLTF. The CDR3 DNA sequence: TGCGCCAGCAGCTTGTACTGGTCGAACTCTGGGGCCAACGTCCTGACTTTC. The V call is TRBV5-1, the J call TRBJ2-6; no definite D call. Trimming cost V 1 base and J 0 bases, with 11 bases left between them. The CDR3 has 17 residues. Germline CDR1 SGHRS, CDR2 YFSETQ.

The chain uses TRBV3-1 (or the pseudogene TRBV3-2) and TRBJ2-1; 9 bases fit TRBD1. The J segment lost 10 bases and the V segment lost 2 bases, leaving 3 bases of the junction unmatched. The CDR3 extends over 13 amino acids. Germline-derived CDR1 and CDR2 are LGHDT and YNNKEL (reference sequence). The CDR3 sequence is CASSQIQGAEQFF. The CDR3 DNA follows: TGTGCCAGCAGCCAAATACAGGGGGCAGAGCAGTTCTTC.

The chain uses TRBV18 and TRBJ2-7; 7 nucleotides match TRBD1. There are 15 residues in the CDR3. CDR1 KGHSH and CDR2 LQKENI come from the germline V gene. V was clipped by 3 bases and J by 2 bases; unmatched bases: 7. This chain's CDR3 is CASSPARQGTYEQYF. The CDR3 nucleotides are TGTGCCAGCTCACCGGCCCGACAGGGAACCTACGAGCAGTACTTC.

The chain uses TRBV11-3 and TRBJ1-2; maybe TRBD1 (6 bases). The CDR3 totals 13 residues. The V end was cut by 5 bases, the J end by 8 bases, with 15 bases between. Looked up from germline, CDR1 is SGHNT and CDR2 is YENEEA. The CDR3 loop is CASSPGVGDGYTF. DNA for the CDR3: TGTGCCAGCAGCCCAGGGGTGGGGGACGGCTACACCTTC.

The chain is built from TRBV6-5 and TRBJ1-6, with 7 nucleotides matching TRBD1. Germline V gives CDR1 MNHEY, CDR2 SVGAGI. The length of the CDR3 is 14 residues. J lost 5 bases, V lost 7 bases, and 5 bases had no gene match. The CDR3 loop is CASTGQLNNSPLHF. In DNA, the CDR3 is TGTGCCAGCACGGGACAGCTAAATAATTCACCCCTCCACTTT.

This clone appeared a few times. As the CDR3 is not closed by the conserved phenylalanine or tryptophan, this likely results from a read error. Because the CDR3's place on the DNA is in doubt, the DNA is left out and the CDR3 is given as listed by TCRdb. The chain combines TRBV6-5 with TRBJ1-1. The CDR3 sequence runs 10 residues, both termini included. Per the germline V gene, CDR1 is MNHEY and CDR2 is SVGAGI. This chain's CDR3 is CASGRKDCGG.

This sequence joins TRBV5-6 and TRBJ1-6; D is ambiguous. The germline CDR1 and CDR2 sequences are SGHDT and YYEEEE. The CDR3 runs to 16 residues. V lost 4 bases to trimming and J lost 0 bases, with 11 bases between them. CDR3 loop: CASSPQEVSYNSPLHF. The CDR3 coding sequence is TGTGCCAGCAGCCCGCAGGAGGTCTCCTATAATTCACCCCTCCACTTT.

V gene TRBV5-4 combines with J gene TRBJ2-1; 10 positions agree with TRBD2. This CDR3 is built from 15 residues. J gave up 8 bases and V 4 bases, and 9 bases lay outside the gene matches. The germline V gene has CDR1 SGHNT and CDR2 YYREEE (reference sequence). The CDR3 sequence is CASSPEASGSYEQFF. CDR3 coding DNA: TGTGCCAGCAGCCCTGAGGCTAGCGGGAGTTATGAGCAGTTCTTC.

The chain couples TRBV7-2 to TRBJ1-2; 10 bases are a match to TRBD1. The V gene's germline CDR1 is SGHTA and CDR2 FQGNSA. The length of the CDR3 is 15 residues. The V gene end was trimmed by 5 bases and the J gene end by 3 bases; junction bases not matched to a gene: 6. The CDR3 DNA reads as TGTGCCAGCAGCCGTAGCGGACAGGGGGACTATGGCTACACCTTC. Translated, it gives CASSRSGQGDYGYTF.

The chain couples TRBV10-3 to TRBJ2-7; 10 bases align to TRBD1. The CDR3 consists of 14 residues. Germline trimming cut 2 bases from V and 6 bases from J; bases unmatched to any gene: 4. The germline CDR1 and CDR2 sequences are ENHRY and SYGVKD. The chain's CDR3 is CAISEDRGPREQYF. DNA for the CDR3: TGTGCCATCAGTGAGGACAGGGGGCCCCGCGAGCAGTACTTC.

CDR3 residues: CASRMTSGSYNEQFF. The CDR3 region has the DNA TGTGCCAGTAGGATGACTAGCGGGTCCTACAATGAGCAGTTCTTC. The chain links TRBV19 to TRBJ2-1, with 10 bases aligning to TRBD2. J gave up 1 base and V 6 bases, and 3 bases lay outside the gene matches. The CDR3 is 15 residues long. Germline-derived CDR1 and CDR2 are LNHDA and SQIVND (reference sequence). Filled out from reference TRBV19 and TRBJ2-1, the complete variable domain reads DGGITQSPKYLFRKEGQNVTLSCEQNLNHDAMYWYRQDPGQGLRLIYYSQIVNDFQKGDIAEGYSVSREKKESFPLTVTSAQKNPTAFYLCASRMTSGSYNEQFFGPGTRLTVL.

This clone appeared a single time. Here the CDR3 reads CASSLVGREPPHEQFF. In nucleotides, the CDR3 is TGTGCCAGCAGCTTGGTTGGGCGGGAGCCCCCCCATGAGCAGTTCTTC. The J gene is TRBJ2-1, the V gene TRBV5-6; 7 bases are a match to TRBD2. This CDR3 is 16 amino acids long. The ends lost 0 bases at V and 8 bases at J; junction bases unmatched: 11. Germline loops: CDR1 SGHDT, CDR2 YYEEEE.

Here the CDR3 DNA reads TGTGCCAGTAGTCTCGATTCGGTTCCTACTAACTATGGCTACACCTTC. Its translation is CASSLDSVPTNYGYTF. The chain carries TRBV19 and TRBJ1-2; no clear D. The CDR3 covers 16 residues. Germline V gene data show CDR1 as LNHDA and CDR2 as SQIVND (reference sequence). The ends were cut back, 5 bases at V and 0 bases at J, with 16 bases in the middle.

This clone was detected only once. The chain carries TRBV10-1 and TRBJ2-1, with TRBD1 identical over 10 bases. With V trimmed by 6 bases and J by 0 bases, 14 bases remained unmatched. There are 19 residues in the CDR3. Germline-derived CDR1 and CDR2 are WNHNN and SYGVQD (reference sequence). CDR3 bases: TGCGCCAGCAGAGGGACCGGGACAGGGGACCGGAGCTCCTACAATGAGCAGTTCTTC. Protein sequence: CASRGTGTGDRSSYNEQFF.

V usage is TRBV10-3 and J usage is TRBJ2-3; D remains ambiguous. Germline V gene sequence: CDR1 ENHRY, CDR2 SYGVKD. This CDR3 region has 14 residues. Trimming took 7 bases from V and 1 from J, leaving 12 bases between them. The DNA for the CDR3 is TGTGCCATCAAAAAAACCCAGGGCACAGATACGCAGTATTTT. Translated: CAIKKTQGTDTQYF.

The CDR3 spells CASRPLGQYQETQYF. CDR3 nucleotide sequence: TGCGCCAGCCGTCCTCTGGGACAGTATCAAGAGACCCAGTACTTC. The chain is built from TRBV5-1 and TRBJ2-5, with 7 bases aligning to TRBD1. Trimming took 7 bases from V and 2 from J; bases not matched to a gene: 11. This CDR3 has 15 residues. Germline V gene sequence: CDR1 SGHRS, CDR2 YFSETQ. The variable domain in full, with the rest retrieved from reference TRBV5-1 and TRBJ2-5, is KAGVTQTPRYLIKTRGQQVTLSCSPISGHRSVSWYQQTPGQGLQFLFEYFSETQRNKGNFPGRFSGRQFSNSRSEMNVSTLELGDSALYLCASRPLGQYQETQYFGPGTRLLVL.

This chain links TRBV7-2 with TRBJ2-7, with D possibly matching TRBD1 (6 bases). CDR1 and CDR2 (germline): SGHTA, FQGNSA. There are 17 residues in the CDR3. V shed 1 base and J shed 4 bases, with 20 bases lying between them. Written as DNA, the CDR3 is TGTGCCAGCAGCTTAGTTGGGGGCCAGGGTAGTGTTTACGAGCAGTACTTC. Its translation: CASSLVGGQGSVYEQYF.

This clone was seen only a few times. The gene calls are TRBV11-2 and TRBJ1-6; TRBD1 might be the D (5 bases). Trimming cost V 5 bases and J 7 bases, with 9 bases left between them. Germline V gene data show CDR1 as SGHAT and CDR2 as FQNNGV. The length of the CDR3 is 13 residues. The chain's CDR3 is CASSVGANSPLHF. The CDR3 nucleotides are TGTGCCAGCAGCGTAGGGGCAAATTCACCCCTCCACTTT.

The chain has TRBV27 and TRBJ2-6; possibly TRBD2 for D (6 bases). Germline assignment: CDR1 MNHEY and CDR2 SMNVEV (reference sequence). V was trimmed by 5 bases and J by 4 bases, leaving 9 bases between them. The CDR3 runs to 14 residues. The CDR3 here is CASSPGVGANVLTF. The CDR3 coding sequence is TGTGCCAGCAGTCCGGGGGTAGGGGCCAACGTCCTGACTTTC. Full variable domain (remainder filled in from reference TRBV27 and TRBJ2-6): EAQVTQNPRYLITVTGKKLTVTCSQNMNHEYMSWYRQDPGLGLRQIYYSMNVEVTDKGDVPEGYKVSRKEKRNFPLILESPSPNQTSLYFCASSPGVGANVLTFGAGSRLTVL.